The clone carrying this TCR beta chain occurred a few times. TCRdb keeps only in-frame clones here, not all; method: immunoSEQ multiplex PCR. The table lists around 68,000 clones, over 70% of them singletons. The sample is drawn from a study of blood T cell repertoires in COVID-19. CDR3 length equals 16 residues. Looked up from germline, CDR1 is SEHNR and CDR2 is FQNEAQ (reference sequence). V trimming: 5 bases; J trimming: 2 bases; junction bases outside the gene matches: 8. The clonotype comes from a human donor in a cohort sampled during active COVID-19. J is TRBJ2-3 and V is TRBV7-9; 9 bases are shared with TRBD2. Sequencing used peripheral blood. In DNA form, the CDR3 reads TGTGCCAGCAGCCCTCGAGCGGGGGGAGCCACAGATACGCAGTATTTT. Protein product: CASSPRAGGATDTQYF.